These 12 T cell receptor beta chains came from one sample sequenced in a study of beta chain features in type 1 diabetes. Every isolated RNA sample was fully reverse transcribed, so sequencing captured expressed TCRB transcripts. Generated by immunoSEQ multiplex PCR, the TCRdb table keeps only in-frame clones and is missing some. The repertoire holds 900,000 or so clones, with roughly 17% as singletons. Source material: naive CD4+ T cells from blood. These receptors all stem from a woman aged 18-29 years in good health.

The gene calls are TRBV5-4 and TRBJ2-7; 12 nucleotides align to TRBD2. This CDR3 spans 15 amino acids. V lost 4 bases to trimming and J lost 7 bases; unmatched junction nucleotides: 9. Germline loops: CDR1 SGHNT, CDR2 YYREEE (reference sequence). CDR3 DNA: TGTGCCAGCAGCACAAGACTAGCGGGAGTTGGGGAGCAGTACTTC. It is translated as CASSTRLAGVGEQYF.

This clone was seen a few times. The chain couples TRBV23-1 to TRBJ1-1, with a weak D call TRBD1 (6 bases). TRBV23-1 is flagged as an ORF with uncertain function. V dropped 2 bases and J dropped 5 bases, with 9 bases sitting between them. This CDR3 is 13 amino acids long. The CDR3 nucleotides are TGCGCCAGCAGTCAAAACAGGGAGACTGAAGCTTTCTTT. This translates into CASSQNRETEAFF.

The rearrangement uses TRBV19 and TRBJ2-1; TRBD2 matches 8 bases. CDR1 LNHDA and CDR2 SQIVND come from the germline V gene (reference sequence). The CDR3 has 15 amino acids. With V trimmed by 9 bases and J by 6 bases, 13 bases remained unmatched. The CDR3 protein is CASERTGTSFNEQFF. The CDR3 DNA follows: TGTGCCAGCGAACGGACCGGGACTAGTTTCAATGAGCAGTTCTTC.

The rearrangement joins TRBV18 to TRBJ1-1; D is undetermined. V gave up 1 base and J gave up 3 bases, with 9 bases separating them. Germline assignment: CDR1 KGHSH and CDR2 LQKENI. The CDR3 is 14 residues long. CDR3 residues: CASSPLNGDTEAFF. In nucleotides, the CDR3 is TGTGCCAGCTCACCACTAAACGGGGACACTGAAGCTTTCTTT.

This clone was seen a few times. The chain combines TRBV11-2 with TRBJ2-5; 8 nucleotides line up with TRBD1. V trimming: 2 bases; J trimming: 2 bases; junction bases outside the gene matches: 16. The germline CDR1 and CDR2 sequences are SGHAT and FQNNGV. The length of the CDR3 is 19 residues. Here the CDR3 reads CASSLYTGGFGGPQETQYF. The CDR3 bases are TGTGCCAGCAGCTTATACACAGGGGGTTTTGGGGGCCCACAAGAGACCCAGTACTTC.

This clone was observed a few times. The chain has TRBV25-1 and TRBJ2-6, with D possibly TRBD1 on 6 matching bases. Germline CDR1 MGHDK, CDR2 SYGVNS. This CDR3 is 15 amino acids long. Trimming pared 4 bases from V and 4 bases from J, leaving 11 bases between. DNA for the CDR3: TGTGCCAGCAGTGGCACAGGGTCGGGGGCCAACGTCCTGACTTTC. Translation gives CASSGTGSGANVLTF.

This clone has more than one count but fewer than ten. The chain carries TRBV7-9 and TRBJ2-7, with TRBD1 matching over 9 bases. The CDR3 extends over 13 amino acids. Trimming took 4 bases from V and 6 from J; bases not matched to a gene: 4. CDR1 is SEHNR, CDR2 FQNEAQ, per germline (reference sequence). As DNA, the CDR3 is TGTGCCAGCAGCTCTGGGACAGGGTCCGAGCAGTACTTC. Its translation is CASSSGTGSEQYF.

This clone was found a few times. The chain recombines TRBV23-1 with TRBJ2-7; TRBD1 matches 8 bases. TRBV23-1 is known as an ORF, though its function is uncertain. This CDR3 has 16 residues. V lost 6 bases and J lost 3; bases outside the gene matches: 13. CDR3 sequence reads: CASRSLPGTGIYEQYF. DNA for the CDR3: TGCGCCAGCAGGTCCCTTCCCGGGACAGGTATCTACGAGCAGTACTTC.

This chain connects TRBV6-1 to TRBJ1-2; weak D call: TRBD1 (5 bases). Germline CDR1 MNHNS, CDR2 SASEGT. Trimming stripped 5 bases from V and 4 bases from J, with 17 bases between. The CDR3 length is 15 residues. As DNA, the CDR3 is TGTGCCAGCAGTAATCAGGGACGACCAAGCTATGGCTACACCTTC. Its protein product is CASSNQGRPSYGYTF.

The V call is TRBV5-1, the J call TRBJ1-4; the D is unclear. V dropped 4 bases and J dropped 8 bases, with 15 bases sitting between them. This CDR3 has 14 amino acids. The germline gives CDR1 SGHRS, CDR2 YFSETQ. The CDR3 loop is CASSLSSADEKLFF. CDR3 sequence (DNA): TGCGCCAGCAGCCTGTCTTCGGCTGACGAAAAACTGTTTTTT.

This clone came up a few times. The rearrangement joins TRBV27 to TRBJ2-7; the D gene could be TRBD1 or TRBD2 (6 bases each). CDR1 is MNHEY, CDR2 SMNVEV, per germline (reference sequence). The V end lost 4 bases, the J end lost 4 bases, and 14 bases lay between the germline ends. The CDR3 length is 14 residues. The CDR3 spells CASSWGASLYEQYF. CDR3 in DNA: TGTGCCAGCAGTTGGGGGGCTAGTTTGTACGAGCAGTACTTC.

V usage is TRBV23-1 and J usage is TRBJ1-4, with D perhaps TRBD1 (5 bases). TRBV23-1 is assigned to the ORF class and has an uncertain function. The V and J ends lost 1 base and 1 base respectively, with 13 bases between them. The CDR3 runs 17 residues. The CDR3: CASSQCGTGQTNEKLFF. The CDR3 region has the DNA TGCGCCAGCAGTCAATGTGGGACCGGCCAAACTAATGAAAAACTGTTTTTT.